A selection of T cell receptor beta chains follows, all from one sample in a study of T cell repertoires in cytomegalovirus infection. Antigen specificity for these receptors is unknown. MiXCR was run by TCRdb on the reads, yielding one entry per CDR3 protein. The table shows approximately 1,000,000 distinct CDR3 sequences, with roughly 30% occurring only once. The sequencing used cultured CD8+ T cells from PBMCs, collected from culture after CMV antigen stimulation. The receptors stem from a human donor in good health (CMV status not recorded). Some clones in this sample may be carry-over from other donors' samples. CDR3s include the opening cysteine and the closing phenylalanine or tryptophan. Each record gives: V gene, J gene, clone size, CDR3 protein. The size entry is marked missing in some rows and otherwise reads once, few, many or a size class.

TRBV7-9,TRBJ1-4,few,CASNVGGSATNEKLFF
TRBV7-6,TRBJ2-3,NA,CASSSVAGQSTDTQYF
TRBV20-1,TRBJ1-4,NA,CSAPPRPPTNEKLFF
TRBV6-1,TRBJ1-5,few,CASSEAWGGVGRPQHF
TRBV7-8,TRBJ2-3,few,CASSILAGDTDTQYF
TRBV9,TRBJ2-1,NA,CASSGGTSGSWGNEQFF
TRBV7-9,TRBJ2-1,few,CASSMDWWPSGGNNEQFF
TRBV2,TRBJ2-1,NA,CASGGASNNEQFF
TRBV12-3/TRBV12-4,TRBJ1-1,few,CASSSTLGQMNTEAFF
TRBV7-9,TRBJ1-1,few,CASRPPGGTEAFF
TRBV7-9,TRBJ2-1,many,CASSPWSVYNEQFF
TRBV19,TRBJ1-5,few,CASSIVWTGHSNQPQHF
TRBV10-2,TRBJ2-1,NA,CASASNEQFF
TRBV7-9,TRBJ2-7,many,CASSLQGARYEQYF
TRBV4-2,TRBJ2-5,many,CASSQEGLAGPKGETQYF
TRBV5-4,TRBJ1-2,once,CASSYMGAESWDGYTF
TRBV11-2,TRBJ2-5,few,CASSWLGGQETQYF
TRBV7-9,TRBJ2-3,many,CASSRPERGRSDTQYF
TRBV12-5,TRBJ2-2,NA,CASGPAGELFF
TRBV7-2,TRBJ2-5,many,CASSETGGKGETQYF
TRBV12-5,TRBJ1-5,NA,CASGLVRTDSNQPQHF
TRBV12-3/TRBV12-4,TRBJ1-5,NA,CASSRGDSYQPQHF
TRBV27,TRBJ1-2,NA,CASSSNDRGYDGYTF
TRBV20-1,TRBJ1-2,few,CSAPPTARTASNYGYTF
TRBV12-3/TRBV12-4,TRBJ1-1,few,CASSLISQGAEWGTEAFF
TRBV2,TRBJ1-1,NA,CASISRTEAFF
TRBV6-1,TRBJ1-2,NA,CASSQGGSNYGYTF
TRBV10-3,TRBJ2-7,NA,CAISDGTVLYEQYF
TRBV6-1,TRBJ1-1,NA,CASSEGGHSREAFF